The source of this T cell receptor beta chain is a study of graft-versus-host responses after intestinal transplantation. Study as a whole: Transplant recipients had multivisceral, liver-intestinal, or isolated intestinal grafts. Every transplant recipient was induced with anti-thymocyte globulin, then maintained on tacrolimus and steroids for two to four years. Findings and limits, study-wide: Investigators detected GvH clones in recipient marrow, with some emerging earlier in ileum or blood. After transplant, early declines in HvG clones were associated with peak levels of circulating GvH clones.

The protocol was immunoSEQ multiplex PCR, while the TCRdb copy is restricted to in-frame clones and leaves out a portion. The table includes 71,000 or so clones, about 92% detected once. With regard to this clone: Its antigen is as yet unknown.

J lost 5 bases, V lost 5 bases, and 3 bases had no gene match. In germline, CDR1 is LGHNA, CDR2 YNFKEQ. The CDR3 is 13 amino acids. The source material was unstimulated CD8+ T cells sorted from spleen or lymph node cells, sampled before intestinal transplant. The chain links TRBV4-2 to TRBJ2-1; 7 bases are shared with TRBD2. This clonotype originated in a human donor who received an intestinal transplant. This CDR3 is CASSSAGDNEQFF. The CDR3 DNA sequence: TGTGCCAGCAGCTCTGCGGGAGACAATGAGCAGTTCTTC.